This TCR beta chain was profiled in a study of shared clonotypes between healthy human individuals. Method: immunoSEQ multiplex PCR; TCRdb's copy keeps in-frame clones and lacks some. The sample has 850,000 to 1,100,000 clones, about 72% seen once; the top ten hold roughly 0.82%. CDR3 size: 16 residues. The germline V gene encodes CDR1 ENHRY and CDR2 SYGVKD. Trimming cost V 6 bases and J 7 bases, with 21 bases left between them. The donors, healthy adults who were HIV-negative, had experienced no recent acute infections or vaccinations. Remarks on this clone: Its antigen is undetermined.

Study-level results: Owing to a small donor count, the genetic and exposure-history diversity represented was limited.

The V and J genes are TRBV10-3 and TRBJ1-4; unclear D gene. The receptor's source is a man between 18 and 35 years old in good health. Some clones in this sample may be carry-over from other donors' samples. Material for sequencing was memory CD4+ T cells from PBMCs. The subset: CD45RA-negative fraction. The DNA of the CDR3 is TGTGCCATCAGCCGAAACCCGAGTTCAGCGGGTGAAAAACTGTTTTTT. It is translated as CAISRNPSSAGEKLFF.